Below, 3 T cell receptor beta chains from the same sample are listed, as sequenced in a study of early T cells in non-severe SARS-CoV-2 infection. TCRdb called the 5' RACE reads again in MiXCR, with one record for every CDR3 protein. The sample consists of around 61,000 distinct CDR3 sequences, 10% to 15% of them appearing once. Sample: whole blood. These receptors were collected from an adult who was a healthcare worker with PCR-confirmed SARS-CoV-2 infection or an uninfected control (not recorded which).

As to this clonotype: A much bigger clone sits one base away, suggesting this may be a read error. The chain has TRBV18 and TRBJ2-3; D possibly corresponds to TRBD1 (5 bases). This CDR3 has 14 amino acids. Germline V lookup: CDR1 KGHSH, CDR2 LQKENI. V was trimmed by 3 bases and J by 4 bases, leaving 11 bases between them. DNA for the CDR3: TGTGCCAGCTCACCCAACAGGAGTTCAGATACGCAGTATTTT. It is translated as CASSPNRSSDTQYF.

Ten or more counts support this clonotype. This chain joins TRBV19 and TRBJ2-7; TRBD2 is a possible D gene (5 bases). The CDR3 totals 14 residues. The germline V and J ends were trimmed by 4 bases and 9 bases, with 19 bases remaining between them. The germline gives CDR1 LNHDA, CDR2 SQIVND (reference sequence). The CDR3 DNA sequence: TGTGCCAGTAGTACCCTCGCTGGACGTGGAGGGCAGTACTTC. It codes for CASSTLAGRGGQYF.

This clonotype was seen repeatedly, ten times or more. The rearrangement uses TRBV6-5 and TRBJ2-7; D gene unclear. The V and J ends lost 8 bases and 3 bases respectively, with 8 bases between them. Germline V gene data show CDR1 as MNHEY and CDR2 as SVGAGI. CDR3 length: 11 residues. In DNA, the CDR3 is TGTGCCAGCGGGCAGCTCTACGAGCAGTACTTC. This sequence encodes CASGQLYEQYF.